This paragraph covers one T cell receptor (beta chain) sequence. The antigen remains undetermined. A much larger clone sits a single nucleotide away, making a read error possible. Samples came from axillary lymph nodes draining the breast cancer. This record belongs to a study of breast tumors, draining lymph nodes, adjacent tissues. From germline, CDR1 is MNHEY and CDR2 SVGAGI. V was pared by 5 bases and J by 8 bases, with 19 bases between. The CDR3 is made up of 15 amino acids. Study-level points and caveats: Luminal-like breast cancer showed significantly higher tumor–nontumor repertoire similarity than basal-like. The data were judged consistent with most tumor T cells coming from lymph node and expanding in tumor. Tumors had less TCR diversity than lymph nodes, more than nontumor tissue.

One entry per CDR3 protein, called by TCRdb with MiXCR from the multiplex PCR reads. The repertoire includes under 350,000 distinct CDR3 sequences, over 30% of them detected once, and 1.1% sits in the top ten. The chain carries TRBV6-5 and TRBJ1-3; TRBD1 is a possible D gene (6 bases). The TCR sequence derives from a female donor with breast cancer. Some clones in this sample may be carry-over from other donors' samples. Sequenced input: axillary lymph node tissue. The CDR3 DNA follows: TGTGCCAGCAGTCACCAACAGGGCCCGCTTTACACCATATATTTT. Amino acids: CASSHQQGPLYTIYF.